This T cell receptor (beta chain) came from a study of cytomegalovirus exposure and HLA in healthy donors. Notes on the study in general: Reportedly, cytomegalovirus status was diagnosed with high sensitivity and specificity. Three CMV-associated chains proved CMV antigen-specific in vitro. Researchers catalogued around 150 TCR beta chains as cytomegalovirus-associated. Most observed TCR sequences were rare, whereas some public TCRs were detected in many donors.

Data came from immunoSEQ multiplex PCR; TCRdb stores just in-frame clones and leaves some out. The sample yields over 100,000 clones, 70% to 90% seen once. Germline CDR1 reads SEHNR; CDR2 reads FQNEAQ (reference sequence). Trimming pared 10 bases from V and 8 bases from J, leaving 17 bases between. The CDR3 sequence is 12 residues long. Notes on this clone: Its antigen remains unknown.

The source of this sequence is a woman between 18 and 29 years old in good health and CMV-seropositive. The V call is TRBV7-9, the J call TRBJ1-2, with D unclear. Sequencing was carried out using PBMCs. CDR3 sequence (DNA): TGTGCCACCCAGACGGGGAATAGGGGCTACACCTTC. It translates to CATQTGNRGYTF.